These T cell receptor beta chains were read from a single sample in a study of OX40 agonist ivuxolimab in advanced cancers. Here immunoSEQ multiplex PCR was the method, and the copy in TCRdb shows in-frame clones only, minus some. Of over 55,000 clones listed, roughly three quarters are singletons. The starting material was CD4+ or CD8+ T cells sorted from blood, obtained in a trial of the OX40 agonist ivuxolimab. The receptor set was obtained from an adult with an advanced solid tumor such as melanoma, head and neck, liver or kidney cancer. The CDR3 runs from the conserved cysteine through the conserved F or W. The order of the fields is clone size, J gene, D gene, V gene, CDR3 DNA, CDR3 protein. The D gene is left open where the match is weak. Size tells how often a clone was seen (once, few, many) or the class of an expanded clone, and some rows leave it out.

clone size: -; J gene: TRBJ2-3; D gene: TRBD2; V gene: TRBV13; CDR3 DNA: TGTGCCAGCAGCCCGGGACTAAGGGGAGATACGCAGTATTTT; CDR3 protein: CASSPGLRGDTQYF
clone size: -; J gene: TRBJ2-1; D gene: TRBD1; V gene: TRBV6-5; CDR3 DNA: TGTGCCAGCAGTTACAGAGGGACAGGGTACAATGAGCAGTTCTTC; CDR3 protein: CASSYRGTGYNEQFF
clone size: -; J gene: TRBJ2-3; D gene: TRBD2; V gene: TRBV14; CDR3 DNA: TGTGCCAGCAGCCAAGGTCCCAATGGACTAGTGTGGGGCACAGATACGCAGTATTTT; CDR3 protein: CASSQGPNGLVWGTDTQYF
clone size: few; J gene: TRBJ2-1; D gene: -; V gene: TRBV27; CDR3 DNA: TGTGCCAGCAGTTTATTCGCTGAAACGGCGGACAATGAGCAGTTCTTC; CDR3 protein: CASSLFAETADNEQFF
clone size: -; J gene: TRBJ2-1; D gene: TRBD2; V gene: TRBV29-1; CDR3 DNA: TGCAGCGTTGAGGTCTTGGGACTAGCGGGAGCGTACAATGAGCAGTTCTTC; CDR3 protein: CSVEVLGLAGAYNEQFF
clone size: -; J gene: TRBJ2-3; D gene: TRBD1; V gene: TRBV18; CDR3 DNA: TGTGCCAGCTCACCATTTGGAACGACAGGGGACACAGATACGCAGTATTTT; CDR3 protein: CASSPFGTTGDTDTQYF
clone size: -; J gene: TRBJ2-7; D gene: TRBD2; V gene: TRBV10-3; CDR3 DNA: TGTGCCATCAGTGTTCAGCGGGAGGGCTACTACGAGCAGTACTTC; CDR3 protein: CAISVQREGYYEQYF
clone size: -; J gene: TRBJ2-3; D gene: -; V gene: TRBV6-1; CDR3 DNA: TGTGCCAGCGGACCTCTGGGGGTGATCACAGATACGCAGTATTTT; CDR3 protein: CASGPLGVITDTQYF
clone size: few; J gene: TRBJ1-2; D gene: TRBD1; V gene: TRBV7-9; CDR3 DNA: TGTGCCAGCAGCCCTGGACAGGGCGGCTACACCTTC; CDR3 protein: CASSPGQGGYTF
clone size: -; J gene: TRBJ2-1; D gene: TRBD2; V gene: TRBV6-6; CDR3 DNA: TGTGCCAGCAGTCGGGGACTAGCTCGGAATGAGCAGTTCTTC; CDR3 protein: CASSRGLARNEQFF
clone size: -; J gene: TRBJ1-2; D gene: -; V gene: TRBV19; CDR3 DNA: TGTGCCCTCTCGTCAGGGGCGGGCTATGGCTACACCTTC; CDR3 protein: CALSSGAGYGYTF
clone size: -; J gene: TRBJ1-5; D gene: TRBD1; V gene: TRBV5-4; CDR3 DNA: TGTGCCAGCAGCCAAGAGAGGGGGCGCGGACAGCCCCAGCATTTT; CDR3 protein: CASSQERGRGQPQHF
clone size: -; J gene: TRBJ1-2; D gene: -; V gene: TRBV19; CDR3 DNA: TGTGCCAGTAGACTCGAGGGGGGCTACACCTTC; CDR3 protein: CASRLEGGYTF
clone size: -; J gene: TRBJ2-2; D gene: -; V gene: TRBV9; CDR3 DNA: TGTGCCAGCAGCGTTTCCAACAGGGACACCGGGGAGCTGTTTTTT; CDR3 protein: CASSVSNRDTGELFF
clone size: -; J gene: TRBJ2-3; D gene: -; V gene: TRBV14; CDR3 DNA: TGTGCCAGCAGCCAAGATCTGGACGCGCGAGGCTACGATACGCAGTATTTT; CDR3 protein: CASSQDLDARGYDTQYF